Listed here is a single T cell receptor (beta chain). The target of this receptor is not known. It has no much larger one-base neighbor in the sample; base qualities were not kept. The data were taken from a study of regulatory T cells in long-lasting Graves disease (TCRdb year 2021). At the level of the whole study: Antithyroid drugs had been taken for less than 3 months by newly diagnosed Graves' disease patients. Persistent Graves' disease patients were compared with newly diagnosed Graves' disease patients by peripheral blood TCR sequencing and RNA sequencing. The study took place in China and was registered as a clinical trial. A total of 33 samples underwent TCR sequencing, from about 13 patients with persistent Graves' disease and some 20 patients with newly diagnosed Graves' disease. Study-wide findings and limitations: Compared with newly diagnosed patients, patients with persistent Graves' disease had lower TCR Shannon entropy and fewer highly expanded clones, which suggests clonal expansion. A larger number of public clonotypes was shared among persistent patients (fewer than 3,000) than among newly diagnosed patients (roughly 930). Preferential use of TRBV28, TRBJ1-2 and TRBJ2-5 was observed in persistent disease, whereas TRBV20-1 and TRBJ2-1 were favored in newly diagnosed disease. The authors acknowledged the small sample size as a limitation that may reduce accuracy. Sequencing and analysis were limited to the TCR beta chain. Peripheral blood alone was examined, since thyroid tissue, which constituted the primary lesion, could not be accessed.

The sample's time point label, in plain terms: newly diagnosed GD, antithyroid drugs for less than 3 months. For both TCR sequencing and RNA sequencing, RNA was extracted from PBMCs using TRIzol. The diagnosis of Graves' disease was made according to American Thyroid Association guidelines. Recruitment of patients was carried out at an endocrinology department in Xi'an, China. From each patient, 7.5 to 10 milliliters of peripheral blood was collected into an EDTA anticoagulant tube. Ficoll Paque Plus density gradient separation was used to isolate PBMCs, and no further T cell sorting was performed. An Agilent 2100 Bioanalyzer and agarose gel were used to check RNA quality, and a NanoDrop 2000 was used to measure RNA concentration. As encoded in the germline V gene, CDR1 is SGHTA while CDR2 is FQGNSA. Trimmed from V: 0 bases; trimmed from J: 0 bases; junction bases lacking a gene match: 9. The CDR3 sequence holds 19 residues, the cysteine and phenylalanine included. Of all the DNA, just the CDR3 is kept, 57 bases in frame from base 1.

Library prep was done by multiplex PCR. The instrument given in TCRdb is Illumina HiSeq 4000. CDR3 regions were amplified by Arm-PCR with iRepertoire HTBI primers to construct TCR beta libraries. PCR products were gel purified before sequencing. As for the original processing: Across samples, roughly 60 TRBV and 14 TRBJ segments were identified and used for gene usage analysis of CDR3 amino acid clonotypes. Filtered high-quality paired reads were merged into contigs using COPE and FqMerger. BLAST was used to align contigs to IMGT TRBV, TRBD and TRBJ reference genes, and CDR3 was defined according to IMGT. Highly expanded clones were defined as clonotypes with a frequency above 0.1%. Shannon entropy was used to measure repertoire diversity, and the Gini coefficient was used to measure V-J evenness. Clonotypes shared by more than one individual were considered public. Using fastp trimming at Q25 and MiXCR clonotype assembly, TCRdb reanalyzed the public sequencing data and kept in-frame beta chains. Rows with one shared CDR3 protein collapse into an entry with the most common genes and DNA. What appears here as the V and J calls and clone size reflects TCRdb's work, not the paper's. The sample table contains about 540,000 distinct CDR3 sequences; only one count was recorded for approximately 13% of them. The ten most abundant clones make up roughly 10% of the sample.

This sample was also put to use in a study of T cells in Graves' hyperthyroidism and ophthalmopathy. That second report states: Stable Graves' hyperthyroidism was defined as no progression to ophthalmopathy during 18 months of follow-up. The hyperthyroidism patients were between 18 and 65 years old and newly diagnosed, with a disease duration of less than 2 months. Any patient with an uncontrolled infection, another autoimmune disease, pregnancy or lactation was excluded. Diagnoses were based on clinical symptoms, serum thyroxine and TRAb, thyroid ultrasound and orbital computed tomography. A first-round RT-PCR of the TCR CDR3 used the HTBI primer set with the Qiagen OneStep RT-PCR kit. Blood samples also contained most of the expanded thyroid clonotypes (frequency above 0.001), which suggests that blood repertoires may reflect thyroid immune responses. Ophthalmopathy was separated from stable hyperthyroidism by a 13 V-J signature model, with just over 85% sensitivity and around 81% specificity obtained in cross-validation and 80%/75% obtained in testing. In validation, the model predicted progression to ophthalmopathy with roughly 66% sensitivity and over 72% specificity, a median of around 6.6 months before onset. To identify distinguishing TCR V-J signatures, a discovery cohort of 100 or so patients was used, comprising 43 with Graves' ophthalmopathy and 55 to 65 with stable Graves' hyperthyroidism. Whether ophthalmopathy could be predicted prospectively was tested in an independent validation cohort made up of roughly 19 hyperthyroidism patients plus 17 patients who later progressed to ophthalmopathy. For training and testing, the roughly 93 patients in the discovery cohort were randomly divided in a 7:3 ratio. In addition, the study compared T-cell repertoires in thyroid tissue and in blood from roughly six Graves' hyperthyroidism patients. Following sampling, methimazole starting at 30 mg daily was given to hyperthyroidism patients, and high-dose intravenous methylprednisolone was given to ophthalmopathy patients. Libraries were constructed in a second round of multiplex PCR, after which size selection and purification were performed. Paired-end sequencing of the libraries was performed with 100 bp reads on an Illumina HiSeq2000. SOAPnuke was used to process the raw data, with reads discarded if the reads contained adapters or uncalled bases, had a mean Phred below 15, or lacked an exact constant-primer or identifier match. High-quality paired reads were merged using COPE v1.2.5, and each unique nucleotide sequence was defined as a clonotype. MiTCR v1.1 was used to align clonotypes to the IMGT TRBV, TRBD and TRBJ reference segments. The analysis was restricted to V-J combinations with a frequency above 0.0001, which together covered roughly 99% of the repertoires. The TCS score was defined as F50 (clonal expansion) divided by E x V (chaos), with BLOSUM62-based TCRdist calculated between CDR3 peptides within each V-J. Welch's t-statistics and random forest reduced just over 500 V-J features to roughly 13, which were used in a naive Bayes classifier (R e1071). No statistical method was used to fix the sample size in advance, and group allocation was not hidden from the investigators. The paper describes TCR Vbeta CDR3 sequencing of fewer than 150 peripheral blood samples, made up of about 40 ophthalmopathy patients, roughly 80 hyperthyroidism patients and roughly 17 progressor patients.

This sequence originates from a man in his thirties or forties with Graves disease. Donor details come from another sample of the same person, matched by shared clones. This chain is built from TRBV7-2 and TRBJ2-3; 10 bases in the junction line up with TRBD2. The material sequenced was peripheral blood mononuclear cells (PBMCs), taken at new diagnosis, from a patient treated with antithyroid drugs. CDR3 protein: CASSLALPSGSSSTDTQYF. At the DNA level, the sequence is TGTGCCAGCAGCTTAGCTCTTCCTAGCGGGAGTAGTAGCACAGATACGCAGTATTTT.